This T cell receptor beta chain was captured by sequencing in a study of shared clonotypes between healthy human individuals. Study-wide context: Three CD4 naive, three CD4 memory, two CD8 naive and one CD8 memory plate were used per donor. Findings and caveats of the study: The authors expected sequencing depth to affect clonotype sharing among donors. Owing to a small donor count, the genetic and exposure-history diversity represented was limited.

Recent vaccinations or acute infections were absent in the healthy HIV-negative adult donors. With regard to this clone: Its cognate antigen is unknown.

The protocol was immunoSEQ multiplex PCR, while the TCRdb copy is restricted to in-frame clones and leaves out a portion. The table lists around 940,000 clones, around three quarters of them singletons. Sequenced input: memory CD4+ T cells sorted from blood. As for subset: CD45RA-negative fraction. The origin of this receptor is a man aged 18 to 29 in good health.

The CDR3 nucleotides read TGTGCCAGCAGCTACAGACAGACAAACACCGGGGAGCTGTTTTTT. This translates into CASSYRQTNTGELFF. The chain is built from TRBV25-1 and TRBJ2-2; D possibly corresponds to TRBD1 (5 bases). Germline V CDR1 and CDR2: MGHDK, SYGVNS. Trimming pared 6 bases from V and 2 bases from J, leaving 13 bases between. This CDR3 spans 15 amino acids.